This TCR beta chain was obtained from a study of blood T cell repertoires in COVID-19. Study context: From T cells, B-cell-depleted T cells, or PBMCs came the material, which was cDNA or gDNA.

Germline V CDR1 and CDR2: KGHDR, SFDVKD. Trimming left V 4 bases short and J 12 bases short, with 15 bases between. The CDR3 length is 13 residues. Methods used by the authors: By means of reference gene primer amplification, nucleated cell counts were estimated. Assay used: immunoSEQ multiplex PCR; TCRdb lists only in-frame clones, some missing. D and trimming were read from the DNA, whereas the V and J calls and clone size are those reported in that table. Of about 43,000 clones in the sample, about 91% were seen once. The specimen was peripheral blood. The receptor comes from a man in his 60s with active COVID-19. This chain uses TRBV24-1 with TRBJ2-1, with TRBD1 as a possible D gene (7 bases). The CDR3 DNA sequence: TGTGCCACCAGTGAATCCCGACAGGGAGGGCAGTTCTTC. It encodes CATSESRQGGQFF.